This T cell receptor (beta chain) derives from a study of blood T cell repertoires in COVID-19. Only in-frame clones appear in the TCRdb table, and some are missing; sequencing was by immunoSEQ multiplex PCR. The sample lists 200,000 to 250,000 clones, approximately 83% occurring once. This CDR3 is built from 15 residues. V lost 4 bases and J 1 base, leaving 11 bases between the germline ends. Germline V gene sequence: CDR1 MDHEN, CDR2 SYDVKM. The J gene is TRBJ2-4, the V gene TRBV28; possible D gene TRBD2, 6 bases. This receptor was obtained from a woman in her twenties or thirties with COVID-19, enrolled during active disease. The sequencing input was peripheral blood. The CDR3 region is CASSSVGGAKNIQYF. The DNA of the CDR3 is TGTGCCAGCAGTTCCGTTGGAGGGGCCAAAAACATTCAGTACTTC. Based on the CDR3 plus reference TRBV28 and TRBJ2-4, the full variable domain is DVKVTQSSRYLVKRTGEKVFLECVQDMDHENMFWYRQDPGLGLRLIYFSYDVKMKEKGDIPEGYSVSREKKERFSLILESASTNQTSMYLCASSSVGGAKNIQYFGAGTRLSVL.